This TCR beta chain is drawn from a study of response to subunit inactivated influenza vaccine. Regarding the study as a whole: It was suggested by the authors that few new T cells are recruited by each seasonal influenza vaccination.

TCRdb independently ran MiXCR on the RT-PCR reads; one entry per CDR3 protein. This table holds more than 700,000 distinct CDR3 sequences, approximately 22% found once. As to this clonotype: Its antigen is undetermined.

Trimming shortened V by 4 bases and J by 9 bases, and 17 bases separated the two germline ends. The CDR3 contains 13 residues. CDR1 and CDR2 from the germline V gene are SGHRS and YFSETQ. This TCR came from a man aged 50 to 60 who received an inactivated influenza vaccine. The sequencing here drew on PBMCs from blood, taken more than 4 days after vaccination. This chain links TRBV5-1 with TRBJ2-7; tentative D call: TRBD1 (6 bases). The CDR3 is CASSTPTGKGQYF. The DNA for the CDR3 is TGCGCCAGCAGCACGCCGACAGGAAAGGGGCAGTACTTC.